These 4 T cell receptor beta chains were sequenced from one sample in a study of blood T cell repertoires in COVID-19. The repertoire was sequenced with immunoSEQ multiplex PCR; TCRdb's copy has only in-frame clones and lacks some. Here the sample spans over 100,000 clones, around nine tenths being singletons. The specimen was peripheral blood. These receptors all come from a woman between 65 and 79 years old with COVID-19, enrolled during active disease.

The rearrangement joins TRBV7-2 to TRBJ1-1; 7 bases align to TRBD1. V lost 2 bases, J lost 4 bases, and 7 bases stayed unmatched. The CDR3 spans 15 residues. Germline V gene sequence: CDR1 SGHTA, CDR2 FQGNSA. The CDR3 reads CASSLSGQGGTEAFF. CDR3 nucleotide sequence: TGTGCCAGCAGCTTAAGCGGGCAGGGGGGCACTGAAGCTTTCTTT. The full variable domain, with the rest looked up from reference TRBV7-2 and TRBJ1-1, is GAGVSQSPSNKVTEKGKDVELRCDPISGHTALYWYRQSLGQGLEFLIYFQGNSAPDKSGLPSDRFSAERTGGSVSTLTIQRTQQEDSAVYLCASSLSGQGGTEAFFGQGTRLTVV.

Turning to this clone: An end of the junction differs from the germline gene, which may be a read error. The chain has TRBV6-1 and TRBJ2-7, with 10 bases aligning to TRBD1. Germline CDR1 and CDR2: MNHNS and SASEGT. There are 13 residues in the CDR3. DNA for the CDR3: TGTGCCAGCAGGGAAGGACAGGGGGGCGAGCAGTACTTC. Translated: CASREGQGGEQYF.

The J gene is TRBJ1-1, the V gene TRBV7-3; D is undetermined. The CDR3 sequence is 14 residues long. Trimming stripped 2 bases from V and 0 bases from J, with 7 bases between. Germline V gives CDR1 SGHTA, CDR2 FQGTGA. In DNA form, the CDR3 reads TGTGCCAGCAGCTTAGAGGGTATGAACACTGAAGCTTTCTTT. Protein product: CASSLEGMNTEAFF. Full variable domain (remainder filled in from reference TRBV7-3 and TRBJ1-1): GAGVSQTPSNKVTEKGKYVELRCDPISGHTALYWYRQSLGQGPEFLIYFQGTGAADDSGLPNDRFFAVRPEGSVSTLKIQRTERGDSAVYLCASSLEGMNTEAFFGQGTRLTVV.

A remark on this clone: A read error may produce the germline difference seen at one junction end. The chain combines TRBV28 with TRBJ1-2; perhaps TRBD1 as D (6 bases). The germline V gene encodes CDR1 MDHEN and CDR2 SYDVKM. This CDR3 is 15 amino acids long. CDR3 bases: TGTGCCAGCTGGGGACAAGGGGTTTTTAACTATAGCTACACCTTC. Translating it yields CASWGQGVFNYSYTF.